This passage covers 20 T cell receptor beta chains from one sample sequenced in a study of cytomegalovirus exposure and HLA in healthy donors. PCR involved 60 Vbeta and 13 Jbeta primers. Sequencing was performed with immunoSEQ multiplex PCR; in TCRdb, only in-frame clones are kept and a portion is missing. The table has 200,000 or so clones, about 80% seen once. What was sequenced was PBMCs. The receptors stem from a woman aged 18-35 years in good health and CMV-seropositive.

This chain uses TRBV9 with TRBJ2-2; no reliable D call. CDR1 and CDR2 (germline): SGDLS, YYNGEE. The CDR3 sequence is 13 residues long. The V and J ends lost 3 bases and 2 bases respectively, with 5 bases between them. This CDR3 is CASSDTNTGELFF. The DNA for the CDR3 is TGTGCCAGCAGCGATACTAACACCGGGGAGCTGTTTTTT. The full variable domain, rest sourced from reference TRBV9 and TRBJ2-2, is DSGVTQTPKHLITATGQRVTLRCSPRSGDLSVYWYQQSLDQGLQFLIQYYNGEERAKGNILERFSAQQFPDLHSELNLSSLELGDSALYFCASSDTNTGELFFGEGSRLTVL.

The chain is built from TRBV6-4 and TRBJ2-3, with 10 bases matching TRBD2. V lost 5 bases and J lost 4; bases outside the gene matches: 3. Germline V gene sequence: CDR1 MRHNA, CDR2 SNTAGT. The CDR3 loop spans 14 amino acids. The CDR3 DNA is TGTGCCAGCAGTCCCGGGACTAGCGCAGATACGCAGTATTTT. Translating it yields CASSPGTSADTQYF.

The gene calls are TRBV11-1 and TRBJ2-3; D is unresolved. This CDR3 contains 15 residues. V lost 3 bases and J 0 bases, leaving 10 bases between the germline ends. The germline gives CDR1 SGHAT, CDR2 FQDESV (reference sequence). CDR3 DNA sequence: TGTGCCAGCAGCTTCTCGAGTTCTAGCACAGATACGCAGTATTTT. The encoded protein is CASSFSSSSTDTQYF.

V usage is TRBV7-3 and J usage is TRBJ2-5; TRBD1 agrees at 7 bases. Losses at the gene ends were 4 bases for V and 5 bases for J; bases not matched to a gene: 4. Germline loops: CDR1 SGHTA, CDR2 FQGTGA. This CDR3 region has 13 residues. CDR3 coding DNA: TGTGCCAGCAGCTCTACAGGGGTTGAGACCCAGTACTTC. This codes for CASSSTGVETQYF.

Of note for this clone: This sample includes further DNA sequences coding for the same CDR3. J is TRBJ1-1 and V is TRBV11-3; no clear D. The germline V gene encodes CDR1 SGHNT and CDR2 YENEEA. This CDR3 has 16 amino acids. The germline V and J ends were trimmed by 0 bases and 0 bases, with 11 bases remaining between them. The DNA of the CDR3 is TGTGCCAGCAGCTTAGATCGAGGAGCCATGAACACTGAAGCTTTCTTT. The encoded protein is CASSLDRGAMNTEAFF.

CDR3 bases: TGTGCCAGTAGTATCGGAGGGCTCGGGGAGCTGTTTTTT. Translated: CASSIGGLGELFF. J is TRBJ2-2 and V is TRBV19; maybe TRBD2 (6 bases). The V end lost 3 bases, the J end lost 7 bases, and 9 bases lay between the germline ends. Germline V gene lookup returns CDR1 LNHDA and CDR2 SQIVND (reference sequence). The CDR3 extends over 13 amino acids. Drawing the rest from reference TRBV19 and TRBJ2-2, the complete variable domain is DGGITQSPKYLFRKEGQNVTLSCEQNLNHDAMYWYRQDPGQGLRLIYYSQIVNDFQKGDIAEGYSVSREKKESFPLTVTSAQKNPTAFYLCASSIGGLGELFFGEGSRLTVL.

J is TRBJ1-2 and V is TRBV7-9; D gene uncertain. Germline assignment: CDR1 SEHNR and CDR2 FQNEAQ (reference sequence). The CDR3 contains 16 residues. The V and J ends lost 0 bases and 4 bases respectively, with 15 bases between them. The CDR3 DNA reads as TGTGCCAGCAGCTTAGCGCTGACCGACAAATTCTATGGCTACACCTTC. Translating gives CASSLALTDKFYGYTF.

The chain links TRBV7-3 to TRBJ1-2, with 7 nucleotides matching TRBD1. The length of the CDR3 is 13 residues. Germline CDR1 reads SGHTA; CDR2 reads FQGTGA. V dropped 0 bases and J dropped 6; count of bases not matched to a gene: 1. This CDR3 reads CASSLTRGHGYTF. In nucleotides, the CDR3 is TGTGCCAGCAGCTTAACTAGGGGGCATGGCTACACCTTC.

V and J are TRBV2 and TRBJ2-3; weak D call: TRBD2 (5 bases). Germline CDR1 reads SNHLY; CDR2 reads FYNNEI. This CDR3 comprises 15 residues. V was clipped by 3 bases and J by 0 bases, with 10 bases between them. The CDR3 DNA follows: TGTGCCAGCAGTGATCCCCGGACTAGCACAGATACGCAGTATTTT. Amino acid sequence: CASSDPRTSTDTQYF.

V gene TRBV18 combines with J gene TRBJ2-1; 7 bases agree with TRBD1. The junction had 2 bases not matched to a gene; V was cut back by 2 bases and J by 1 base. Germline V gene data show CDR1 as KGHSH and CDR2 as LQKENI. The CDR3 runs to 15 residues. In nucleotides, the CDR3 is TGTGCCAGCTCACCAAGGGGGCTGTCCTACAATGAGCAGTTCTTC. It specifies CASSPRGLSYNEQFF.

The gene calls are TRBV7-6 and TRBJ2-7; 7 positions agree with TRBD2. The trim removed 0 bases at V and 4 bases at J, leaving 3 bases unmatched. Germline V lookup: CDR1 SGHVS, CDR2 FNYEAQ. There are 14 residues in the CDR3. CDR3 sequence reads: CASSLAGGRYEQYF. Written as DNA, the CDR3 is TGTGCCAGCAGCTTAGCCGGGGGGAGGTACGAGCAGTACTTC.

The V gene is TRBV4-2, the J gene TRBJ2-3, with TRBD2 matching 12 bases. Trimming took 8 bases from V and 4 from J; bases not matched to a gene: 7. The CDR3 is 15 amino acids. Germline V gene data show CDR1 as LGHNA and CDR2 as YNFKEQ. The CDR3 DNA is TGTGCCAGCGCTCCGACTAGCGGGGGATCAGATACGCAGTATTTT. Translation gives CASAPTSGGSDTQYF.

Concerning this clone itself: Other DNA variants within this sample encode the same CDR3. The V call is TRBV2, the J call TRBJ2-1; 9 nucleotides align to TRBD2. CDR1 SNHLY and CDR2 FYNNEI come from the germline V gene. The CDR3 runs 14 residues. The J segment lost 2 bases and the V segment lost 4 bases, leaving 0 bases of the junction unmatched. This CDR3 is CASSGGGAYNEQFF. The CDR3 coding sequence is TGTGCCAGCAGTGGCGGGGGGGCCTACAATGAGCAGTTCTTC.

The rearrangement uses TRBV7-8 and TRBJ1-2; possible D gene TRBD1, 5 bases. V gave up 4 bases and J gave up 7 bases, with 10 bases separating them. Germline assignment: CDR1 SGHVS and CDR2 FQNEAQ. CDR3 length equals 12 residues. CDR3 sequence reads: CASSSGLPGYTF. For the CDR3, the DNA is TGTGCCAGCAGCTCGGGACTTCCTGGCTACACCTTC.

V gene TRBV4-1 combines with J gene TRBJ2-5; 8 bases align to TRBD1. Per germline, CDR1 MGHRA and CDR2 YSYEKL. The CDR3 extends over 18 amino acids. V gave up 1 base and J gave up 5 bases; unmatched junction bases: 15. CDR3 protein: CASSQGGSTGVFSETQYF. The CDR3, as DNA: TGCGCCAGCAGCCAAGGTGGCTCGACAGGGGTCTTCAGCGAGACCCAGTACTTC.

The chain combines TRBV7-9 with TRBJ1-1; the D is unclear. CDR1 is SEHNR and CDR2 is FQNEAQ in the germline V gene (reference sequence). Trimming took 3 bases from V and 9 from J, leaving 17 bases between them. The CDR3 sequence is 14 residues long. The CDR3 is CASSFSEAFSQAFF. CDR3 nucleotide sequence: TGTGCCAGCAGCTTCTCCGAAGCGTTCTCCCAAGCTTTCTTT.

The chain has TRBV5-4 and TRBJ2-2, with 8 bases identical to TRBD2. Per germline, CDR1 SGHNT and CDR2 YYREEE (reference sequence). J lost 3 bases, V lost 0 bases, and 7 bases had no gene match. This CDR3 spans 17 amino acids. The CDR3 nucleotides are TGTGCCAGCAGCTTGGGAACGGGGGGGCCTCACACCGGGGAGCTGTTTTTT. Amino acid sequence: CASSLGTGGPHTGELFF.

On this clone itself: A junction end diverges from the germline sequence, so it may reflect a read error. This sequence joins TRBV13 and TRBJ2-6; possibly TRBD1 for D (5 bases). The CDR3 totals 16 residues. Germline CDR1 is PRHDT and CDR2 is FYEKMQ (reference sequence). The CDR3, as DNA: TGTGCCAGCAGCTTCGGTAGGCGCTCTGGGGCCAACGGCCTGACTTTC. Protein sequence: CASSFGRRSGANGLTF.

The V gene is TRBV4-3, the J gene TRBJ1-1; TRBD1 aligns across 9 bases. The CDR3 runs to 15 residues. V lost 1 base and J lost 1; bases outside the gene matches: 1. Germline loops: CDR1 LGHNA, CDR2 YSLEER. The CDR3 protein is CASSQGDRANTEAFF. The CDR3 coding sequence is TGCGCCAGCAGCCAAGGGGACAGGGCGAACACTGAAGCTTTCTTT.

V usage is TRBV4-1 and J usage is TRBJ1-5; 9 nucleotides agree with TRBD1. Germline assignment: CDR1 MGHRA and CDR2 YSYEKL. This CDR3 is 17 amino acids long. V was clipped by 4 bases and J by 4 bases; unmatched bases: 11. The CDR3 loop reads CASSLPLGTGINQPQHF. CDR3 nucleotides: TGCGCCAGCAGCCTCCCATTAGGGACAGGGATAAATCAGCCCCAGCATTTT.